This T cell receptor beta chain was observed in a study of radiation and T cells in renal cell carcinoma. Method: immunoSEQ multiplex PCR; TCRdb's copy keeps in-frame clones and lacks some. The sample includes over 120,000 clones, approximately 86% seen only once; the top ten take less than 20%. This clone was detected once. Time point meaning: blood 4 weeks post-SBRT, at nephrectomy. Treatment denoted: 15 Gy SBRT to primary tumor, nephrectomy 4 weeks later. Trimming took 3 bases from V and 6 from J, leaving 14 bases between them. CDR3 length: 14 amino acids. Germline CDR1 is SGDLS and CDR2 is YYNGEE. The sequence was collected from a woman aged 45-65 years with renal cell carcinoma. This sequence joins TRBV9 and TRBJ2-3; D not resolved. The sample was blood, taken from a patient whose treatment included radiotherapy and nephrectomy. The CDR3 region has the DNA TGTGCCAGCAGCGGGTCCGTGTTTACGGATACGCAGTATTTT. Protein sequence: CASSGSVFTDTQYF.